Shown below are 14 T cell receptor beta chains from a single sample sequenced in a study of CD8 T cells in Susac syndrome. When the RNA was reverse transcribed, random hexamers were used with an input of roughly 0.45 to 1 ug. Each CDR3 protein is one row after TCRdb ran MiXCR on the immunoSEQ multiplex PCR reads. The repertoire holds 90,000 or so distinct CDR3 sequences, roughly 91% seen once, with 0.25% to 0.4% in the top ten. Sequenced material: CD8+ T cells from PBMCs. These receptors were taken from a human donor in good health.

The V and J genes are TRBV2 and TRBJ2-7; possibly TRBD2 for D (5 bases). V was cut by 7 bases and J by 3 bases, with 16 bases left in between. Per the germline V gene, CDR1 is SNHLY and CDR2 is FYNNEI. The CDR3 sequence is 14 residues long. CDR3 region: CASTPGYTGYEQYF. The CDR3 DNA is TGTGCCAGCACTCCGGGATATACGGGCTACGAGCAGTACTTC.

The CDR3 region has the DNA TGCAGCGTTGAAGACAGGGGGTTCCAAGAGACCCAGTACTTC. It codes for CSVEDRGFQETQYF. The J gene is TRBJ2-5, the V gene TRBV29-1, with 7 positions matching TRBD1. Trimming at V came to 0 bases and at J to 1 base, leaving 2 bases not matched to a gene. There are 14 residues in the CDR3. Germline V gene sequence: CDR1 SQVTM, CDR2 ANQGSEA.

The rearrangement joins TRBV15 to TRBJ1-5; D call uncertain. Germline CDR1 and CDR2: LNHNV and YYDKDF (reference sequence). The CDR3 contains 15 residues. With 5 bases removed from V and 1 base from J, the gap between germline ends came to 12 bases. The CDR3 bases are TGTGCCACCAGCGACGGAAGAGGGAGCAATCAGCCCCAGCATTTT. This codes for CATSDGRGSNQPQHF.

The chain recombines TRBV14 with TRBJ2-5, with TRBD1 identical over 12 bases. The J segment lost 5 bases and the V segment lost 5 bases, leaving 6 bases of the junction unmatched. Per the germline V gene, CDR1 is SGHDN and CDR2 is FVKESK. The CDR3 totals 15 residues. CDR3: CASSGTGGYGETQYF. Written as DNA, the CDR3 is TGTGCCAGCAGCGGGACAGGGGGCTATGGGGAGACCCAGTACTTC.

The chain couples TRBV30 to TRBJ2-2; D may be TRBD2 (5 bases). V was pared by 5 bases and J by 5 bases, with 12 bases between. The length of the CDR3 is 13 residues. Germline V gene lookup returns CDR1 GTSNPN and CDR2 SVGIG (reference sequence). The DNA of the CDR3 is TGTGCCTGGGCCCCCGAGGGTACCGGGGAGCTGTTTTTT. Translated, it gives CAWAPEGTGELFF.

This CDR3 reads CASSPLGLSYEQYF. Written as DNA, the CDR3 is TGTGCCAGCAGTCCCCTGGGACTTTCCTACGAGCAGTACTTC. The gene calls are TRBV27 and TRBJ2-7, with a tentative D call TRBD2 (6 bases). Germline loops: CDR1 MNHEY, CDR2 SMNVEV (reference sequence). This CDR3 spans 14 amino acids. With 5 bases removed from V and 1 base from J, the gap between germline ends came to 12 bases.

This clonotype has only a few counts. The chain has TRBV9 and TRBJ2-5; D remains ambiguous. Germline-derived CDR1 and CDR2 are SGDLS and YYNGEE. Trimming cost V 3 bases and J 0 bases, with 3 bases left between them. This CDR3 is 12 amino acids long. This CDR3 is CASSADQETQYF. In DNA, the CDR3 is TGTGCCAGCAGCGCCGACCAAGAGACCCAGTACTTC.

The chain uses TRBV12-3 or TRBV12-4 and TRBJ2-1, with TRBD1 as a possible D gene (6 bases). V dropped 3 bases and J dropped 6 bases, with 12 bases sitting between them. The CDR3 spans 14 residues. DNA of the CDR3: TGTGCCAGCAGTTTTTGGGCAGGGGCCAATGAGCAGTTCTTC. Its protein product is CASSFWAGANEQFF.

This clonotype was seen a single time. The chain couples TRBV9 to TRBJ1-6, with D possibly TRBD1 on 6 matching bases. CDR1 is SGDLS, CDR2 YYNGEE, per germline. This CDR3 comprises 15 residues. V was cut by 2 bases and J by 5 bases, with 11 bases left in between. This CDR3 is CASSVRQDHNSPLHF. CDR3 coding DNA: TGTGCCAGCAGCGTCAGACAGGACCATAATTCACCCCTCCACTTT.

V is TRBV3-1 and J is TRBJ2-7; 11 nucleotides match TRBD1. V lost 4 bases and J lost 0; bases outside the gene matches: 2. This CDR3 spans 15 amino acids. Germline assignment: CDR1 LGHDT and CDR2 YNNKEL (reference sequence). The DNA for the CDR3 is TGTGCCAGCAGCCCTGGGACAGGGGGCTCCTACGAGCAGTACTTC. It encodes CASSPGTGGSYEQYF.

V usage is TRBV19 and J usage is TRBJ2-7; D ambiguous. The CDR3 runs 15 residues. Germline V gives CDR1 LNHDA, CDR2 SQIVND (reference sequence). V dropped 2 bases and J dropped 0 bases, with 11 bases sitting between them. CDR3 nucleotide sequence: TGTGCCAGTAGTATACAGTACTCAAACTCCTACGAGCAGTACTTC. Protein: CASSIQYSNSYEQYF.

This clonotype was recorded only once. V and J are TRBV11-3 and TRBJ2-1; 11 bases fit TRBD2. The germline V gene encodes CDR1 SGHNT and CDR2 YENEEA. V lost 1 base, J lost 4 bases, and 6 bases stayed unmatched. The CDR3 is 17 residues long. The CDR3 region is CASSLGSSGGPYNEQFF. CDR3 bases: TGTGCCAGCAGCTTAGGTTCTAGCGGGGGGCCTTACAATGAGCAGTTCTTC. The whole variable domain, remainder taken from reference TRBV11-3 and TRBJ2-1, is EAGVVQSPRYKIIEKKQPVAFWCNPISGHNTLYWYLQNLGQGPELLIRYENEEAVDDSQLPKDRFSAERLKGVDSTLKIQPAELGDSAVYLCASSLGSSGGPYNEQFFGPGTRLTVL.

The rearrangement links TRBV11-2 to TRBJ1-5, with D unresolved. The CDR3 is made up of 16 amino acids. V was pared by 5 bases and J by 0 bases, with 14 bases between. Germline V gene sequence: CDR1 SGHAT, CDR2 FQNNGV. The CDR3 region is CASSPGRVHSNQPQHF. DNA of the CDR3: TGTGCCAGCAGCCCCGGGAGGGTCCATAGCAATCAGCCCCAGCATTTT.

V gene TRBV7-8 combines with J gene TRBJ2-5; 14 bases fit TRBD2. The CDR3 runs to 16 residues. The junction had 7 bases not matched to a gene; V was cut back by 4 bases and J by 6 bases. Germline values: CDR1 SGHVS, CDR2 FQNEAQ. CDR3 nucleotides: TGTGCCAGCAGCTCGGAGACTAGCGGGGGGGCGAAGACCCAGTACTTC. It translates to CASSSETSGGAKTQYF.